Listed here are 32 T cell receptor beta chains from one sample, sequenced in a study of blood T cell repertoires in COVID-19. Using immunoSEQ multiplex PCR, the repertoire was profiled, and TCRdb retains in-frame clones only, with some absent. Of approximately 300,000 clones in the sample, approximately 90% are singletons; the top ten hold around 0.88%. Sequenced sample: peripheral blood. The receptor source for this set is a man in his thirties or forties with acute or convalescent COVID-19.

The J gene is TRBJ2-1, the V gene TRBV28; D gene uncertain. V was shortened by 3 bases and J by 7 bases, with 4 bases between the two germline ends. The CDR3 extends over 11 amino acids. Germline values: CDR1 MDHEN, CDR2 SYDVKM. The CDR3 sequence is CASSFYNEQFF. The DNA of the CDR3 is TGTGCCAGCAGTTTTTATAATGAGCAGTTCTTC.

The rearrangement uses TRBV5-8 and TRBJ1-3; D gene uncertain. There are 18 residues in the CDR3. The V end was cut by 4 bases, the J end by 3 bases, with 23 bases between. Germline CDR1 and CDR2: SGHTS and YDEGEE. DNA for the CDR3: TGTGCCAGCAGCCTAAGATCGTCCCCGGGGTTCGGTGGAAACACCATATATTTT. Translating it yields CASSLRSSPGFGGNTIYF.

This chain joins TRBV28 and TRBJ1-2; no clear D gene. With 3 bases removed from V and 13 bases from J, the gap between germline ends came to 21 bases. Germline assignment: CDR1 MDHEN and CDR2 SYDVKM. This CDR3 has 14 residues. The CDR3 reads CASSLSVVETGGTF. CDR3 DNA sequence: TGTGCCAGCAGTTTGTCGGTGGTGGAGACCGGTGGCACCTTC.

The V and J genes are TRBV7-8 and TRBJ2-7; D is perhaps TRBD1 (5 bases). Germline-derived CDR1 and CDR2 are SGHVS and FQNEAQ. This CDR3 contains 12 residues. Trimming took 1 base from V and 6 from J, leaving 7 bases between them. The CDR3 loop reads CASSLGRGEQYF. In nucleotides, the CDR3 is TGTGCCAGCAGCTTAGGTAGGGGCGAGCAGTACTTC.

CDR3 loop: CASSPPTGREYGYTF. The CDR3 DNA sequence: TGTGCCAGCTCACCACCGACAGGGCGTGAATATGGCTACACCTTC. This chain joins TRBV18 and TRBJ1-2; 7 bases match TRBD1. From germline, CDR1 is KGHSH and CDR2 LQKENI. This CDR3 is built from 15 residues. V dropped 0 bases and J dropped 5; count of bases not matched to a gene: 6.

The chain joins TRBV6-1 to TRBJ2-7, with 10 nucleotides matching TRBD2. The length of the CDR3 is 17 residues. Germline CDR1 reads MNHNS; CDR2 reads SASEGT. V trimming: 4 bases; J trimming: 2 bases; junction bases outside the gene matches: 11. The chain's CDR3 is CASSAHTTGTSAYEQYF. Here the CDR3 DNA reads TGTGCCAGCAGTGCGCACACTACCGGGACTAGCGCCTACGAGCAGTACTTC.

The V and J genes are TRBV28 and TRBJ1-2; 9 positions match TRBD1. The V gene's germline CDR1 is MDHEN and CDR2 SYDVKM. Losses at the gene ends were 3 bases for V and 4 bases for J; bases not matched to a gene: 3. This CDR3 spans 14 amino acids. The CDR3 region is CASSFRDRVYGYTF. CDR3 sequence (DNA): TGTGCCAGCAGTTTCCGGGACAGGGTCTATGGCTACACCTTC.

This chain links TRBV16 with TRBJ2-2; TRBD1 aligns across 9 bases. Germline CDR1 reads KGHSY; CDR2 reads FQNENV. The CDR3 runs to 17 residues. J was trimmed by 6 bases and V by 2 bases; bases with no gene match: 10. CDR3 loop: CASSQPGQGRAAGELFF. The DNA for the CDR3 is TGTGCCAGCAGCCAACCGGGACAGGGTAGAGCCGCCGGGGAGCTGTTTTTT.

This chain links TRBV6-5 with TRBJ1-1; 8 bases align to TRBD1. Germline CDR1 reads MNHEY; CDR2 reads SVGAGI. This CDR3 region has 14 residues. V gave up 9 bases and J gave up 3 bases; unmatched junction bases: 9. CDR3: CASLEPRGHTEAFF. DNA for the CDR3: TGTGCCAGTCTTGAGCCCAGGGGGCACACTGAAGCTTTCTTT.

The CDR3: CASMLGHGSNQPQHF. The CDR3 nucleotides are TGTGCCTCAATGCTGGGGCACGGGAGCAATCAGCCCCAGCATTTT. The chain links TRBV6-6 to TRBJ1-5; D is perhaps TRBD1 (5 bases). This CDR3 comprises 15 residues. V lost 11 bases, J lost 1 base, and 18 bases lay in between. CDR1 and CDR2 from the germline V gene are MNHNY and SVGAGI (reference sequence).

J is TRBJ1-2 and V is TRBV28; 8 bases match TRBD1. The germline V gene has CDR1 MDHEN and CDR2 SYDVKM. The trim removed 6 bases at V and 7 bases at J, leaving 13 bases unmatched. CDR3 length: 15 residues. CDR3 DNA sequence: TGTGCCAGCAGGGATCCTATTCAGGGGGCGGGTGGCTACACCTTC. This gives the protein CASRDPIQGAGGYTF.

The J gene is TRBJ1-2, the V gene TRBV11-2; D gene uncertain. The V gene lost 8 bases and the J gene lost 0 bases, with 10 bases spanning the gap. Germline V gene lookup returns CDR1 SGHAT and CDR2 FQNNGV. This CDR3 is built from 13 residues. In DNA form, the CDR3 reads TGTGCCAGCGGCGGGCCCTCTAACTATGGCTACACCTTC. Its protein product is CASGGPSNYGYTF. Combining the CDR3 with reference TRBV11-2 and TRBJ1-2 gives the whole variable domain EAGVAQSPRYKIIEKRQSVAFWCNPISGHATLYWYQQILGQGPKLLIQFQNNGVVDDSQLPKDRFSAERLKGVDSTLKIQPAKLEDSAVYLCASGGPSNYGYTFGSGTRLTVV.

The V and J genes are TRBV7-2 and TRBJ1-1, with 9 bases aligning to TRBD1. The V gene end was trimmed by 8 bases and the J gene end by 5 bases; junction bases not matched to a gene: 18. This CDR3 has 17 amino acids. From germline, CDR1 is SGHTA and CDR2 FQGNSA. CDR3: CASCYPGKQGAYTEAFF. CDR3 nucleotide sequence: TGTGCCAGCTGCTACCCCGGAAAACAGGGGGCATATACTGAAGCTTTCTTT.

V gene TRBV27 combines with J gene TRBJ2-1, with 10 bases that match TRBD2. V trimming: 5 bases; J trimming: 8 bases; junction bases outside the gene matches: 12. Germline assignment: CDR1 MNHEY and CDR2 SMNVEV (reference sequence). This CDR3 is built from 16 residues. The CDR3 coding sequence is TGTGCCAGCAGTCCCAGGGTTAGCGGGGGGATGGATGAGCAGTTCTTC. It yields the protein CASSPRVSGGMDEQFF.

The chain has TRBV11-2 and TRBJ2-7; 7 bases fit TRBD2. Germline CDR1 reads SGHAT; CDR2 reads FQNNGV. V lost 4 bases to trimming and J lost 5 bases; unmatched junction nucleotides: 11. The CDR3 runs to 15 residues. This CDR3 reads CASSYQGGSMNEQYF. The CDR3 DNA reads TGTGCCAGCAGCTACCAGGGCGGGAGTATGAACGAGCAGTACTTC.

The chain joins TRBV5-1 to TRBJ1-5; D remains unclear. The germline V gene has CDR1 SGHRS and CDR2 YFSETQ. This CDR3 has 13 amino acids. V shed 4 bases and J shed 4 bases, with 9 bases lying between them. The CDR3 is CASSNRTNQPQHF. In nucleotides, the CDR3 is TGCGCCAGCAGCAACAGAACAAATCAGCCCCAGCATTTT.

This clone has a single count. The chain couples TRBV6-6 to TRBJ1-2; tentative D call: TRBD1 (5 bases). Trimming removed 0 bases from V and 8 bases from J, with 13 bases in between. In germline, CDR1 is MNHNY, CDR2 SVGAGI (reference sequence). This CDR3 is built from 14 residues. Here the CDR3 reads CASSYSTAGQGYTF. CDR3 nucleotides: TGTGCCAGCAGTTACTCGACGGCAGGGCAGGGCTACACCTTC.

The chain employs TRBV19 and TRBJ2-1, with a tentative D call TRBD2 (5 bases). Germline V gene lookup returns CDR1 LNHDA and CDR2 SQIVND (reference sequence). Trimming shortened V by 3 bases and J by 7 bases, and 22 bases separated the two germline ends. The CDR3 sequence is 17 residues long. The CDR3 spells CASSIGEPYSASNEQFF. CDR3 bases: TGTGCCAGTAGTATTGGGGAGCCTTACTCAGCCTCAAATGAGCAGTTCTTC.

The rearrangement joins TRBV6-4 to TRBJ1-2; TRBD1 matches 7 bases. The CDR3 consists of 13 residues. Trimming cost V 2 bases and J 8 bases; bases outside gene matches: 5. Germline CDR1 and CDR2: MRHNA and SNTAGT. CDR3 protein: CASSDGGGRGYTF. The CDR3 nucleotides are TGTGCCAGCAGTGACGGAGGGGGCCGGGGCTACACCTTC.

V gene TRBV5-1 combines with J gene TRBJ2-2, with TRBD1 identical over 8 bases. Germline CDR1 reads SGHRS; CDR2 reads YFSETQ. V lost 1 base to trimming and J lost 6 bases; unmatched junction nucleotides: 8. The CDR3 length is 16 residues. In DNA, the CDR3 is TGCGCCAGCAGCTTGTTTGCAGGGGGCAGTGCCGGGGAGCTGTTTTTT. It codes for CASSLFAGGSAGELFF.

This rearrangement joins TRBV10-3 to TRBJ1-6, with TRBD1 as a possible D gene (5 bases). This CDR3 is 14 amino acids long. Trimming cost V 0 bases and J 7 bases, with 7 bases left between them. Germline V CDR1 and CDR2: ENHRY, SYGVKD. This chain's CDR3 is CAISESGGNSPLHF. The CDR3 DNA follows: TGTGCCATCAGTGAGTCCGGGGGGAATTCACCCCTCCACTTT.

The chain uses TRBV5-6 and TRBJ1-3, with a tentative D call TRBD1 (5 bases). The V gene lost 4 bases and the J gene lost 2 bases, with 10 bases spanning the gap. This CDR3 spans 14 amino acids. Per germline, CDR1 SGHDT and CDR2 YYEEEE. CDR3 sequence reads: CASSGGVPGNTIYF. The CDR3 DNA sequence: TGTGCCAGCAGCGGAGGGGTTCCTGGAAACACCATATATTTT.

V and J are TRBV4-2 and TRBJ1-5; TRBD1 matches 7 bases. CDR3 size: 11 residues. CDR1 and CDR2 (germline): LGHNA, YNFKEQ. CDR3 sequence (DNA): TGTGCGGCAGGGGGAAGGCAGCCCCAGCATTTT. Translation gives CAAGGRQPQHF.

The CDR3 region has the DNA TGTGCCAGCAGCCAAGCCCCGACTAGTATCAATGAGCAGTTCTTC. Translating gives CASSQAPTSINEQFF. This rearrangement joins TRBV3-1 (or the pseudogene TRBV3-2) to TRBJ2-1, with a tentative D call TRBD2 (6 bases). Trimming shortened V by 1 base and J by 6 bases, and 13 bases separated the two germline ends. The CDR3 is 15 amino acids. Germline CDR1 is LGHDT and CDR2 is YNNKEL (reference sequence).

This clone was detected only a few times. The chain employs TRBV6-5 and TRBJ1-5; TRBD1 is a possible D gene (6 bases). The CDR3 contains 13 residues. V shed 6 bases and J shed 6 bases, with 12 bases lying between them. Germline CDR1 is MNHEY and CDR2 is SVGAGI. The CDR3: CASRQGLGQPQHF. The DNA of the CDR3 is TGTGCCAGCAGGCAGGGGTTGGGTCAGCCCCAGCATTTT.

This chain connects TRBV30 to TRBJ1-4; D uncertain. The CDR3 extends over 14 amino acids. The ends were cut back, 5 bases at V and 7 bases at J, with 17 bases in the middle. Germline-derived CDR1 and CDR2 are GTSNPN and SVGIG (reference sequence). DNA of the CDR3: TGTGCCTGGGCGACTGACGTCGCGGTTGAAAAACTGTTTTTT. Protein sequence: CAWATDVAVEKLFF.

The J gene is TRBJ2-3, the V gene TRBV19, with D tentatively TRBD2 (6 bases). Germline V gene lookup returns CDR1 LNHDA and CDR2 SQIVND (reference sequence). With 7 bases removed from V and 5 bases from J, the gap between germline ends came to 10 bases. The CDR3 totals 12 residues. The CDR3 here is CASNGGKDTQYF. For the CDR3, the DNA is TGTGCCAGTAATGGCGGGAAAGATACGCAGTATTTT.

CDR3 coding DNA: TGTGCCAGTAGTTGGTCTCCCGGGACAGGCGGTGAAGCTTTCTTT. Protein: CASSWSPGTGGEAFF. The gene calls are TRBV19 and TRBJ1-1, with TRBD1 matching over 8 bases. The germline V gene has CDR1 LNHDA and CDR2 SQIVND (reference sequence). Trimming took 5 bases from V and 7 from J; bases not matched to a gene: 12. The CDR3 totals 15 residues. Drawing the rest from reference TRBV19 and TRBJ1-1, the complete variable domain is DGGITQSPKYLFRKEGQNVTLSCEQNLNHDAMYWYRQDPGQGLRLIYYSQIVNDFQKGDIAEGYSVSREKKESFPLTVTSAQKNPTAFYLCASSWSPGTGGEAFFGQGTRLTVV.

The V and J genes are TRBV28 and TRBJ1-2, with D perhaps matching TRBD1 (5 bases). V was clipped by 3 bases and J by 2 bases, with 22 bases between them. The CDR3 is 18 residues long. In germline, CDR1 is MDHEN, CDR2 SYDVKM. The CDR3 DNA reads as TGTGCCAGCAGTTTGGGATTGTGGGGCCGAAAAGGCAACTATGGCTACACCTTC. It specifies CASSLGLWGRKGNYGYTF.

V is TRBV6-1 and J is TRBJ1-2; D is ambiguous. The CDR3 loop spans 13 amino acids. V gave up 3 bases and J gave up 4 bases, with 9 bases separating them. Germline assignment: CDR1 MNHNS and CDR2 SASEGT. The CDR3, as DNA: TGTGCCAGCAGTGATCTATCCCCCTATGGCTACACCTTC. It specifies CASSDLSPYGYTF.

V and J are TRBV6-1 and TRBJ1-3; no reliable D call. The V and J ends lost 3 bases and 0 bases respectively, with 9 bases between them. CDR3 size: 15 residues. Germline lookup yields CDR1 MNHNS and CDR2 SASEGT. As DNA, the CDR3 is TGTGCCAGCAGTGAGTATTTATACTCTGGAAACACCATATATTTT. This encodes CASSEYLYSGNTIYF.

J is TRBJ1-2 and V is TRBV9; maybe TRBD1 (6 bases). The V gene lost 2 bases and the J gene lost 2 bases, with 13 bases spanning the gap. CDR1 is SGDLS and CDR2 is YYNGEE in the germline V gene. This CDR3 region has 15 residues. The CDR3 DNA reads TGTGCCAGCAGCGTTATGGGGGGGCCAAACTATGGCTACACCTTC. Residues: CASSVMGGPNYGYTF. Variable domain in full (rest from reference TRBV9 and TRBJ1-2): DSGVTQTPKHLITATGQRVTLRCSPRSGDLSVYWYQQSLDQGLQFLIQYYNGEERAKGNILERFSAQQFPDLHSELNLSSLELGDSALYFCASSVMGGPNYGYTFGSGTRLTVV.